The rows below give T cell receptor beta chains drawn from one sample of a study of T-cell reconstitution after alpha-beta-depleted transplantation in children. MiXCR was run by TCRdb on the PCR reads, yielding one entry per CDR3 protein. The sample shows some 640,000 distinct CDR3 sequences, roughly 15% of them seen only once. The sequencing here drew on PBMCs from the stem cell graft donor, taken from the stem cell graft. Every receptor here comes from a human donor who donated a stem cell graft to a child with acute myeloid leukemia. CDR3s include the opening cysteine and the closing phenylalanine or tryptophan. A D gene is named only where the DNA matches it firmly. Size is stated for part of the rows, as once, few or many counts, or as a class when the clone is expanded.

- - TRBJ1-4 TRBV27 TGTGCCAGCAGTCTGACAGCCCTTAATGAAAAACTGTTTTTT CASSLTALNEKLFF
- many TRBJ2-1 TRBV6-5 TGTGCCAGCAGCTTAGTAGGGGACCCCTACAATGAGCAGTTCTTC CASSLVGDPYNEQFF
- many TRBJ2-2 TRBV20-1 TGCAGTGCTAGGACCTGGAGAAGGGAGCTGTTTTTT CSARTWRRELFF
TRBD2 many TRBJ2-7 TRBV5-6 TGTGCCAGCAGCTGGACTAGCGGGGACTACGAGCAGTACTTC CASSWTSGDYEQYF
TRBD1 many TRBJ1-3 TRBV20-1 TGCAGTGGCGTGACCAGGACAGGGGGCACCATATATTTT CSGVTRTGGTIYF
- - TRBJ1-1 TRBV5-5 TGTGCCAGCAGCCCCCCGGACGGGAAGGTGAACACTGAAGCTTTCTTT CASSPPDGKVNTEAFF
- many TRBJ1-2 TRBV7-2 TGTGCCAGCAGCTTAGACCTGAGAAACTATGGCTACACCTTC CASSLDLRNYGYTF
- few TRBJ1-5 TRBV28 TGTGCCAGCAGTTTACCGGCCCAGCCCCAGCATTTT CASSLPAQPQHF
- many TRBJ1-4 TRBV29-1 TGCAGCGTGCACCACAGTGAAAAACTGTTTTTT CSVHHSEKLFF
- - TRBJ1-1 TRBV20-1 TGCAGTGCTAGAGGATCAGTTGCGAACACTGAAGCTTTCTTT CSARGSVANTEAFF
- - TRBJ1-5 TRBV10-3 TGTGCCATCACGCTGGAACAGGGAGGGGATGGCAATCAGCCCCAGCATTTT CAITLEQGGDGNQPQHF
- - TRBJ1-4 TRBV20-1 TGCAGTGCTAGAGATGCGGGGGGGGCTGGTGAAAAACTGTTTTTT CSARDAGGAGEKLFF
TRBD1 many TRBJ1-4 TRBV20-1 TGCAGTGCGCCTTTACCGGGACAGCATAATGAAAAACTGTTTTTT CSAPLPGQHNEKLFF
- few TRBJ1-6 TRBV4-2 TGTGCCAGCAGCCAAGATGCAGAACGGAGAAGCTCCTATAATTCACCCCTCCACTTT CASSQDAERRSSYNSPLHF
- many TRBJ1-6 TRBV20-1 TGCAGTGCGGGGTCGGGTAACTATAATTCACCCCTCCACTTT CSAGSGNYNSPLHF
- few TRBJ2-7 TRBV30 TGTGCCTGGAGTTCGGACCGACGTGGGACCTACGAGCAGTACTTC CAWSSDRRGTYEQYF
- many TRBJ2-2 TRBV20-1 TGCAGTGCTTTGTCAGACAACACCGGGGAGCTGTTTTTT CSALSDNTGELFF
- many TRBJ2-1 TRBV7-3 TGTGCCAGCAGCTTAATCTTGGGTGAGCAGTTCTTC CASSLILGEQFF
- few TRBJ2-7 TRBV5-1 TGCGCCAGCAGCTTGCGGGACACTGGAGGGCACGAGCAGTACTTC CASSLRDTGGHEQYF
- - TRBJ2-5 TRBV7-6 TGTGCCAGCAGCTCCATAAGTGGTACTAGTTGGGGGTTGTTGGAGACCCAGTACTTC CASSSISGTSWGLLETQYF
- few TRBJ1-4 TRBV20-1 TGCAGTGCTAGAGATCTCCGGGCAACTAATGAAAAACTGTTTTTT CSARDLRATNEKLFF
- - TRBJ2-3 TRBV5-1 TGCGCCAGCAGCTTGGGATACCCAACAGATACGCAGTATTTT CASSLGYPTDTQYF